This record looks at one T cell receptor (beta chain) sequence and its context. The data are from a study of blood T cell repertoires in COVID-19. Clones were read by immunoSEQ multiplex PCR, and TCRdb kept only the in-frame ones, dropping some. This sample carries about 250,000 clones, about 70% of them seen once, and the ten largest clones take 2.5% to 4%. V was clipped by 4 bases and J by 4 bases; unmatched bases: 2. CDR1 and CDR2 (germline): SGHVS, FQNEAQ. CDR3 size: 14 residues. V is TRBV7-8 and J is TRBJ2-1, with TRBD1 matching 9 bases. Sequenced material: peripheral blood. The sequence derives from a woman aged 80 or over with acute or convalescent COVID-19. CDR3 bases: TGTGCCAGCAGCTCGGACAGGGGTTACAATGAGCAGTTCTTC. It codes for CASSSDRGYNEQFF.